A selection of T cell receptor beta chains follows, all from one sample in a study of T cells after yellow fever vaccination. TCRdb independently ran MiXCR on the 5' RACE reads; one entry per CDR3 protein. The data contain 250,000 to 350,000 distinct CDR3 sequences, around 10% of them singletons. The sequencing here drew on CD4+ T cells sorted from PBMCs, taken 5 days after the yellow fever booster vaccination. These receptors were taken from a man younger than 35 who received the YFV17D yellow fever vaccine. Each CDR3 is given with its conserved first and last residue. A D gene is named only where the DNA matches it firmly. Clone size, where shown, is once, few, many, or a class for clones that have expanded.

D gene: TRBD1; V gene: TRBV6-4; J gene: TRBJ1-2; clone size: -; CDR3 protein: CASSQTGGGGYTF; CDR3 DNA: TGTGCCAGCAGCCAAACAGGGGGCGGTGGCTACACCTTC
D gene: -; V gene: TRBV4-1; J gene: TRBJ1-2; clone size: -; CDR3 protein: CASSQDDTRQRLGANYGYTF; CDR3 DNA: TGCGCCAGCAGCCAAGATGATACCCGGCAGAGACTCGGAGCTAACTATGGCTACACCTTC
D gene: -; V gene: TRBV7-9; J gene: TRBJ1-5; clone size: few; CDR3 protein: CASGQGPSLQHF; CDR3 DNA: TGTGCCAGCGGCCAGGGGCCATCCCTCCAGCATTTT
D gene: -; V gene: TRBV14; J gene: TRBJ2-3; clone size: -; CDR3 protein: CASSQDPGGTDTQYF; CDR3 DNA: TGTGCCAGCAGCCAAGATCCGGGGGGCACAGATACGCAGTATTTT
D gene: -; V gene: TRBV2; J gene: TRBJ2-1; clone size: few; CDR3 protein: CASQDRSSYNEQFF; CDR3 DNA: TGTGCCAGCCAAGACAGGAGCTCCTACAATGAGCAGTTCTTC
D gene: -; V gene: TRBV5-6; J gene: TRBJ1-5; clone size: few; CDR3 protein: CASSLGIFQPQHF; CDR3 DNA: TGTGCCAGCAGCTTGGGTATCTTTCAGCCCCAGCATTTT
D gene: -; V gene: TRBV7-3; J gene: TRBJ2-3; clone size: -; CDR3 protein: CASSLGLASAGTDTQYF; CDR3 DNA: TGTGCCAGCAGCTTAGGGCTAGCTAGCGCGGGCACAGATACGCAGTATTTT
D gene: -; V gene: TRBV25-1; J gene: TRBJ1-2; clone size: -; CDR3 protein: CASSEISGDYGYTF; CDR3 DNA: TGTGCCAGCAGTGAGATTTCAGGGGACTATGGCTACACCTTC
D gene: TRBD1; V gene: TRBV4-1; J gene: TRBJ1-5; clone size: many; CDR3 protein: CASSQRTGTGGGQPQHF; CDR3 DNA: TGCGCCAGCAGCCAACGCACCGGGACAGGGGGAGGTCAGCCCCAGCATTTT
D gene: -; V gene: TRBV9; J gene: TRBJ2-7; clone size: many; CDR3 protein: CASSVRPRDKTYEQYF; CDR3 DNA: TGTGCCAGCAGCGTAAGACCACGGGACAAGACCTACGAGCAGTACTTC
D gene: -; V gene: TRBV7-3; J gene: TRBJ2-3; clone size: -; CDR3 protein: CASSLSTREGDTQYF; CDR3 DNA: TGTGCCAGCAGCCTCTCTACGCGCGAAGGAGATACGCAGTATTTT
D gene: TRBD2; V gene: TRBV6-6; J gene: TRBJ2-3; clone size: -; CDR3 protein: CASSSTYPTSGGAADTQYF; CDR3 DNA: TGTGCCAGCAGTTCCACCTATCCTACTAGCGGGGGGGCCGCAGATACGCAGTATTTT
D gene: -; V gene: TRBV2; J gene: TRBJ1-1; clone size: -; CDR3 protein: CASSEGGIGTEAFF; CDR3 DNA: TGTGCCAGCAGTGAAGGGGGCATCGGCACTGAAGCTTTCTTT
D gene: -; V gene: TRBV7-9; J gene: TRBJ1-6; clone size: many; CDR3 protein: CASSLAWSSPLHF; CDR3 DNA: TGTGCCAGCAGCCTAGCATGGTCTTCACCCCTCCACTTT
D gene: TRBD2; V gene: TRBV30; J gene: TRBJ2-3; clone size: few; CDR3 protein: CAWSAGASGGVGDTQYF; CDR3 DNA: TGTGCCTGGAGTGCTGGTGCTAGCGGGGGAGTCGGGGATACGCAGTATTTT